This T cell receptor (beta chain) stems from a study of cytomegalovirus exposure and HLA in healthy donors. Germline CDR1 and CDR2: MNHEY and SMNVEV (reference sequence). V gave up 5 bases and J gave up 4 bases; unmatched junction bases: 4. The CDR3 spans 15 residues. TCRdb keeps only in-frame clones here, not all; method: immunoSEQ multiplex PCR. The sample holds 250,000 or so clones, about 90% seen once. About this clone: Its antigen is not identified.

General study points: Confirmation was obtained in vitro that a few CMV-associated chains are specific for CMV antigens. About 180 TCR beta chains were listed as cytomegalovirus-associated.

The sequencing sample was made of PBMCs. The receptor was isolated from a man between 18 and 35 years old in good health and CMV-seropositive. The chain carries TRBV27 and TRBJ1-5; 11 nucleotides line up with TRBD1. CDR3 DNA sequence: TGTGCCAGCAGTGCGGGGACAGGGGGAAATCAGCCCCAGCATTTT. It specifies CASSAGTGGNQPQHF.